The 20 T cell receptor beta chains below all came from one sample that was sequenced in a study of T cell repertoires in cytomegalovirus infection (dated by TCRdb to the late 2010s). Their specific antigens are unknown. The data were produced on an Illumina HiSeq 1500. TCRdb reran the public reads through fastp at Q25 and MiXCR, keeping productive beta chains. Rows merge per CDR3 protein into single entries with the most common DNA and genes. A total of some 480,000 distinct CDR3 sequences appear in this sample, more than 30% of them only once. About 17% of the sample is in the top ten clones. Reading the label with the study, this specimen's treatment or condition is: in vitro stimulation with specific CMV peptide epitopes to enrich CMV-specific T cells. The sample was cultured PBMCs, taken from culture after CMV antigen stimulation. The receptors shown here come from a human donor in good health (CMV status not recorded). Some clones in this sample may be carry-over from other donors' samples.

The rearrangement joins TRBV28 to TRBJ1-2; 8 positions agree with TRBD1. There are 15 residues in the CDR3. The germline V gene has CDR1 MDHEN and CDR2 SYDVKM. Trimming took 2 bases from V and 7 from J; bases not matched to a gene: 9. CDR3 nucleotide sequence: TGTGCCAGCAGTTTAGGGGGATCTGACAGGGGTGGCTACACCTTC. Encoded protein: CASSLGGSDRGGYTF.

This sequence joins TRBV28 and TRBJ1-5; TRBD1 agrees at 9 bases. V dropped 4 bases and J dropped 10; count of bases not matched to a gene: 8. CDR3 length: 14 amino acids. From germline, CDR1 is MDHEN and CDR2 SYDVKM. CDR3 coding DNA: TGTGCCAGCAGTTCCTGGACAGGGGAAAGACCCCAGCATTTT. This gives the protein CASSSWTGERPQHF.

The J gene is TRBJ2-7, the V gene TRBV7-9, with D unresolved. CDR1 and CDR2 (germline): SEHNR, FQNEAQ (reference sequence). V was shortened by 6 bases and J by 0 bases, with 12 bases between the two germline ends. The CDR3 loop spans 14 amino acids. As DNA, the CDR3 is TGTGCCAGCAGTTTGGACCCGAACTCCTACGAGCAGTACTTC. This encodes CASSLDPNSYEQYF.

In nucleotides, the CDR3 is TGCGCCAGCAGCCGAAAACAGGGGTCGGCTGAAGCTTTCTTT. Its translation is CASSRKQGSAEAFF. V and J are TRBV4-3 and TRBJ1-1; 7 positions agree with TRBD1. Per the germline V gene, CDR1 is LGHNA and CDR2 is YSLEER. The CDR3 covers 14 residues. With 4 bases clipped from V and 6 bases from J, the junction kept 8 bases outside the gene matches.

The DNA for the CDR3 is TGTGCCTGGAGCTGGGGTTATAATTCACCCCTCCACTTT. Translating it yields CAWSWGYNSPLHF. V is TRBV30 and J is TRBJ1-6; D remains unclear. Trimming took off 3 bases at V and 4 bases at J, with 7 bases between the two ends. The CDR3 consists of 13 residues. Germline values: CDR1 GTSNPN, CDR2 SVGIG (reference sequence).

This clonotype was seen a few times. The J gene is TRBJ2-5, the V gene TRBV5-4, with D hard to call. Germline-derived CDR1 and CDR2 are SGHNT and YYREEE (reference sequence). Trimming took off 0 bases at V and 4 bases at J, with 10 bases between the two ends. The CDR3 runs to 14 residues. CDR3: CASSLGQRRETQYF. In nucleotides, the CDR3 is TGTGCCAGCAGCTTGGGGCAGAGACGAGAGACCCAGTACTTC.

This clonotype was detected only a few times. The chain is built from TRBV7-3 and TRBJ2-1; D remains ambiguous. V lost 0 bases and J 0 bases, leaving 12 bases between the germline ends. The CDR3 loop spans 17 amino acids. Germline V gene lookup returns CDR1 SGHTA and CDR2 FQGTGA. This chain's CDR3 is CASSLTAAPSSYNEQFF. CDR3 sequence (DNA): TGTGCCAGCAGCTTAACCGCGGCGCCGAGCTCCTACAATGAGCAGTTCTTC.

The V and J genes are TRBV6-1 and TRBJ2-7; tentative D call: TRBD2 (6 bases). In germline, CDR1 is MNHNS, CDR2 SASEGT. V lost 5 bases and J lost 0, with 20 bases in between. The length of the CDR3 is 17 residues. The CDR3 region is CASSYRLTGLPSYEQYF. In DNA, the CDR3 is TGTGCCAGCAGTTACAGGCTAACGGGACTCCCCTCCTACGAGCAGTACTTC.

This clonotype was counted a few times. This rearrangement joins TRBV20-1 to TRBJ2-3; 9 positions agree with TRBD1. V dropped 3 bases and J dropped 1; count of bases not matched to a gene: 5. Per germline, CDR1 DFQATT and CDR2 SNEGSKA (reference sequence). CDR3 length equals 15 residues. This chain's CDR3 is CSASTTGGGTDTQYF. DNA of the CDR3: TGCAGTGCTAGTACTACAGGGGGCGGCACAGATACGCAGTATTTT.

V is TRBV18 and J is TRBJ2-5; D gene uncertain. V was pared by 0 bases and J by 2 bases, with 4 bases between. Germline V gene lookup returns CDR1 KGHSH and CDR2 LQKENI. The CDR3 contains 13 residues. The CDR3 loop reads CASSPPLQETQYF. The CDR3 DNA follows: TGTGCCAGCTCACCACCGCTGCAAGAGACCCAGTACTTC.

This chain joins TRBV5-8 and TRBJ2-1, with D perhaps given as TRBD1 or TRBD2 (5 bases each). Germline loops: CDR1 SGHTS, CDR2 YDEGEE. CDR3 length: 14 residues. V shed 0 bases and J shed 7 bases, with 11 bases lying between them. Here the CDR3 DNA reads TGTGCCAGCAGCTTGGAGGCAGGGACGAATGAGCAGTTCTTC. Translating it yields CASSLEAGTNEQFF.

In this sample, this clonotype turned up many times. The J gene is TRBJ2-2, the V gene TRBV7-2; TRBD1 is a possible D gene (6 bases). Trimming took off 4 bases at V and 0 bases at J, with 12 bases between the two ends. The CDR3 has 16 residues. The germline V gene encodes CDR1 SGHTA and CDR2 FQGNSA. For the CDR3, the DNA is TGTGCCAGCAGCTCCCAGGGACACGCGAACACCGGGGAGCTGTTTTTT. It is translated as CASSSQGHANTGELFF.

The chain employs TRBV12-3 or TRBV12-4 and TRBJ2-5; 10 bases align to TRBD2. J lost 1 base, V lost 6 bases, and 5 bases had no gene match. This CDR3 comprises 15 residues. The DNA of the CDR3 is TGTGCCAGCAGCCGTAGCGGGAGGCTCCAAGAGACCCAGTACTTC. The encoded protein is CASSRSGRLQETQYF.

This clonotype was seen a handful of times. This chain joins TRBV4-1 and TRBJ2-1; TRBD2 matches 11 bases. Losses at the gene ends were 8 bases for V and 2 bases for J; bases not matched to a gene: 8. This CDR3 spans 16 amino acids. CDR1 and CDR2 (germline): MGHRA, YSYEKL. CDR3 in amino acids: CASRDVLAGAYNEQFF. The CDR3 DNA follows: TGCGCCAGCCGCGATGTACTAGCGGGAGCCTACAATGAGCAGTTCTTC.

This clonotype was counted between two and nine times. V gene TRBV7-8 combines with J gene TRBJ2-7; D possibly corresponds to TRBD2 (7 bases). Germline V lookup: CDR1 SGHVS, CDR2 FQNEAQ. The CDR3 is made up of 15 amino acids. The V end lost 5 bases, the J end lost 5 bases, and 19 bases lay between the germline ends. CDR3 bases: TGTGCCAGCAGCCCCTTAGGGGGGGAAGGGGACGAGCAGTACGTC. It encodes CASSPLGGEGDEQYV.

This clonotype turned up a few times. The chain employs TRBV19 and TRBJ2-4, with 7 positions matching TRBD2. Germline V gives CDR1 LNHDA, CDR2 SQIVND (reference sequence). The J segment lost 1 base and the V segment lost 7 bases, leaving 4 bases of the junction unmatched. The CDR3 has 14 residues. The CDR3 coding sequence is TGTGCCAGTACGGGGGGAGAGGCCAAAAACATTCAGTACTTC. Translation: CASTGGEAKNIQYF.

The chain is built from TRBV28 and TRBJ2-7, with unresolved D. The germline V and J ends were trimmed by 6 bases and 3 bases, with 12 bases remaining between them. This CDR3 has 13 residues. Germline CDR1 MDHEN, CDR2 SYDVKM. CDR3 sequence reads: CASSDLMSYEQYF. CDR3 nucleotides: TGTGCCAGCAGCGATTTAATGAGCTACGAGCAGTACTTC.

The chain joins TRBV4-1 to TRBJ1-2, with D perhaps matching TRBD1 (5 bases). The CDR3 sequence is 17 residues long. Between the trimmed V and J ends, which lost 3 bases and 2 bases, there was a span of 19 bases. The germline V gene encodes CDR1 MGHRA and CDR2 YSYEKL. CDR3 sequence (DNA): TGCGCCAGCAGCCAGAGGGAACCCAGAGACAGAAACTATGGCTACACCTTC. Amino acids: CASSQREPRDRNYGYTF.

The CDR3 DNA reads as TGTGCCAGCAGCCAATTCCCAGGGGGGGGCAATGAGCAGTTCTTC. It codes for CASSQFPGGGNEQFF. The chain combines TRBV3-1 with TRBJ2-1; tentatively, D is TRBD1 or TRBD2 (7 bases each). CDR1 is LGHDT, CDR2 YNNKEL, per germline (reference sequence). V shed 2 bases and J shed 6 bases, with 14 bases lying between them. CDR3 size: 15 residues.

The rearrangement uses TRBV7-2 and TRBJ1-1; the D is unclear. This CDR3 comprises 14 residues. In germline, CDR1 is SGHTA, CDR2 FQGNSA. Trimming stripped 4 bases from V and 1 base from J, with 10 bases between. The CDR3 nucleotides are TGTGCCAGCAGCTCCGCCCTCCCGAACACTGAAGCTTTCTTT. It translates to CASSSALPNTEAFF.